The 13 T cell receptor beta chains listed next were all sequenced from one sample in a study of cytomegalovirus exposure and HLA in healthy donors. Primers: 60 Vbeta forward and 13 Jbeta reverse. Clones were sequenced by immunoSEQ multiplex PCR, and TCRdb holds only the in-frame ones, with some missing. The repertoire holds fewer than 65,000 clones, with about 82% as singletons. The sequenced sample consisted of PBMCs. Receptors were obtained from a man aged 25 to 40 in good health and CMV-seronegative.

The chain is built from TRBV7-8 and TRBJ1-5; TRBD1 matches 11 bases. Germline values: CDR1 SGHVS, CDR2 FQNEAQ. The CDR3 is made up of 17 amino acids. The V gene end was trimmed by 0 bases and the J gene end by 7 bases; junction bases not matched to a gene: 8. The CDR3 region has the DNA TGTGCCAGCAGCTTAGCTCCAGGACAGGGGGCAGGGCAGCCCCAGCATTTT. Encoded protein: CASSLAPGQGAGQPQHF.

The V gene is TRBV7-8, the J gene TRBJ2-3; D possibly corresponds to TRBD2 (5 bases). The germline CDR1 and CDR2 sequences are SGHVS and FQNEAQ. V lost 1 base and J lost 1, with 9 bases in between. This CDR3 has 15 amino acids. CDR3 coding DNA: TGTGCCAGCAGCTTAGATGGGAGCGGCACAGATACGCAGTATTTT. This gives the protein CASSLDGSGTDTQYF.

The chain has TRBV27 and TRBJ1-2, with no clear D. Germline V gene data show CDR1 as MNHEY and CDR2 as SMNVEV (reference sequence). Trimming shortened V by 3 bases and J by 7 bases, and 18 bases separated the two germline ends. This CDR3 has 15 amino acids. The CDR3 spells CASSFGGRGLGGYTF. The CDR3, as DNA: TGTGCCAGCAGTTTTGGAGGAAGAGGGCTCGGTGGCTACACCTTC.

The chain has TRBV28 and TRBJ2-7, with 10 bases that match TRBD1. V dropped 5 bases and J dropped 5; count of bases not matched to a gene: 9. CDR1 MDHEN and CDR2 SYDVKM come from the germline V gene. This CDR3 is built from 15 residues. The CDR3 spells CASSTPGQGFNEQYF. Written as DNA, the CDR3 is TGTGCCAGCAGTACTCCGGGACAGGGGTTCAACGAGCAGTACTTC. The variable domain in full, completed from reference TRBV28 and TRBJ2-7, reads DVKVTQSSRYLVKRTGEKVFLECVQDMDHENMFWYRQDPGLGLRLIYFSYDVKMKEKGDIPEGYSVSREKKERFSLILESASTNQTSMYLCASSTPGQGFNEQYFGPGTRLTVT.

As DNA, the CDR3 is TGTGCCAGCAGCCGTACTAGGACAGAAGAGACCCAGTACTTC. This gives the protein CASSRTRTEETQYF. The V and J genes are TRBV7-2 and TRBJ2-5; TRBD1 is a possible D gene (6 bases). Germline loops: CDR1 SGHTA, CDR2 FQGNSA. The V and J ends lost 5 bases and 3 bases respectively, with 13 bases between them. This CDR3 spans 14 amino acids.

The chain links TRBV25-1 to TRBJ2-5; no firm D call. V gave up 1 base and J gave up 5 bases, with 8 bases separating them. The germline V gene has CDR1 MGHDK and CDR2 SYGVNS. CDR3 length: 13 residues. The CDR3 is CASSELSRETQYF. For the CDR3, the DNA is TGTGCCAGCAGTGAATTGTCGAGGGAGACCCAGTACTTC.

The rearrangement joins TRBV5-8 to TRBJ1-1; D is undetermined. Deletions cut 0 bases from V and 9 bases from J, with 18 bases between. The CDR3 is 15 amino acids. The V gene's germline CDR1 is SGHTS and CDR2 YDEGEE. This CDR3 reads CASSLDAVGSFKAFF. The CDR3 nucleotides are TGTGCCAGCAGCTTGGACGCCGTCGGGTCGTTTAAAGCTTTCTTT.

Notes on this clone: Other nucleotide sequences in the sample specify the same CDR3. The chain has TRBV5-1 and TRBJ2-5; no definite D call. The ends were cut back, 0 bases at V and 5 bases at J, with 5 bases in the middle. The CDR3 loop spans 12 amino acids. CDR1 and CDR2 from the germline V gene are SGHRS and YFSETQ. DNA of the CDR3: TGCGCCAGCAGCTTGGCCGGTGAGACCCAGTACTTC. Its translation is CASSLAGETQYF.

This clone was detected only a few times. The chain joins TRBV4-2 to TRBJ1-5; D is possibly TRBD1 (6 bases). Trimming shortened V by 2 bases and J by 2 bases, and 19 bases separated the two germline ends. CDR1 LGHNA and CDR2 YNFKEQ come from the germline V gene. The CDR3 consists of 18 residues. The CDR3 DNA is TGTGCCAGCAGCCAAATGGTCAGAACAGGGACCCGCAATCAGCCCCAGCATTTT. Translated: CASSQMVRTGTRNQPQHF.

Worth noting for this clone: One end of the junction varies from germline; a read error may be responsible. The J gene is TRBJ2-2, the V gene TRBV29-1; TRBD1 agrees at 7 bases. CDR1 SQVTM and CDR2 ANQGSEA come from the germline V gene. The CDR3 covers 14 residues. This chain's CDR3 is CSVGKQGNSGELFF. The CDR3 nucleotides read TGCAGCGTTGGAAAACAGGGGAACTCCGGGGAGCTGTTTTTT.

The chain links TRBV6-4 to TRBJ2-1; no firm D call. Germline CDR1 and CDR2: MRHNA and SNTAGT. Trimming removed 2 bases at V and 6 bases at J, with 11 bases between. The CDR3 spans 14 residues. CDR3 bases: TGTGCCAGCAGTGACCTAGTCCCAGTCAATGAGCAGTTCTTC. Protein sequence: CASSDLVPVNEQFF.

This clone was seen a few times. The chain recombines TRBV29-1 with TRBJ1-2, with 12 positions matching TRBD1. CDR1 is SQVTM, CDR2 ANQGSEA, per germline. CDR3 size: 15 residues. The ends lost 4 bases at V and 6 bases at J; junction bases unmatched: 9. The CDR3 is CSVGGQGAVGDGYTF. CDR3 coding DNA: TGCAGCGTTGGGGGACAGGGGGCTGTAGGAGATGGCTACACCTTC.

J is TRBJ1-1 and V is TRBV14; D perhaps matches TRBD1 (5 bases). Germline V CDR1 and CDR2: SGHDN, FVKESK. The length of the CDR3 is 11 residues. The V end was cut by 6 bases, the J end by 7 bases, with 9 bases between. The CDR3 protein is CASSRGGEAFF. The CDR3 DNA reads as TGTGCCAGCAGTAGGGGCGGTGAAGCTTTCTTT.